This T cell receptor (beta chain) was recorded in a study of T cells after yellow fever vaccination. Study results and limitations: Contamination by abundant bulk-population clonotypes could be present in FACS-sorted repertoires.

The sample holds a few counts of this clonotype. Its antigen is undetermined. In TCRdb, the 5' RACE reads were re-called with MiXCR into one record per CDR3 protein. This sample yields about 320,000 distinct CDR3 sequences, of which around 6.8% are seen a single time; roughly a sixth belongs to the top ten. The material was PBMCs, obtained 35 to 50 days after the first yellow fever vaccination. The TCR sequence derives from a man between 18 and 35 years old who received the YFV17D yellow fever vaccine.

The CDR3 sequence: CASSEAGAANEQFF. The CDR3 region has the DNA TGTGCCAGCAGTGAAGCAGGGGCAGCCAATGAGCAGTTCTTC. The chain is built from TRBV2 and TRBJ2-1, with D perhaps TRBD1 (5 bases). The V and J ends lost 0 bases and 6 bases respectively, with 9 bases between them. There are 14 residues in the CDR3. The V gene's germline CDR1 is SNHLY and CDR2 FYNNEI.